The clone carrying this T cell receptor (beta chain) occurred a few times. What it binds is unknown. TCRdb reprocessed the 5' RACE reads with MiXCR, giving one entry per CDR3 protein. In the table there are 250,000 to 350,000 distinct CDR3 sequences, just under 20% of which are singletons. The CDR3 contains 15 residues. Deletions cut 2 bases from V and 3 bases from J, with 14 bases between. The germline gives CDR1 SGHKS, CDR2 YYEKEE (reference sequence). The data were obtained in a study of T-cell memory formation after mild COVID-19. Study-wide background: Largely, TCR clusters stayed within a single donor.

Regarding the study as a whole: Contracting clones from day 15 to 85 had balanced CD4/CD8; later expanders favoured CD4+. Mainly in CM and EM were contracting CD4+ clones; CD8+ were in EMRA. Among clones peaking at day 37 in the second wave, SARS-CoV-2 specificity remained unconfirmed.

The sample consisted of PBMCs or a T cell subset sorted from them (not recorded which). The TCR was taken from a man younger than 35 who had mild COVID-19 (a few samples of this study predate the infection). Cell type and time point are not known. The genes are TRBV5-5 and TRBJ1-2; D might be TRBD1 (5 bases). The CDR3 nucleotides read TGTGCCAGCAGCTTCCGAGGGACCGTTGACTATGGCTACACCTTC. Residues: CASSFRGTVDYGYTF.